What follows is one T cell receptor beta chain and its context. The CDR3 extends over 15 amino acids. Deletions cut 6 bases from V and 0 bases from J, with 13 bases between. The V gene's germline CDR1 is MDHEN and CDR2 SYDVKM. Only in-frame clones appear in the TCRdb table, and some are missing; sequencing was by immunoSEQ multiplex PCR. In the table there are around 100,000 clones, about 85% of which are singletons. These data belong to a study of blood T cell repertoires in COVID-19. Study-wide context: Acute and convalescent COVID-19 samples came from the United States, Italy and Spain. PBMCs, B-cell-depleted T cells, or T cells were the source of the cDNA or gDNA that made up the material.

The TCR comes from a human donor in a cohort sampled during active COVID-19. The chain combines TRBV28 with TRBJ2-3, with TRBD2 as a possible D gene (6 bases). Sequencing input: peripheral blood. The CDR3 DNA reads as TGTGCCAGCAGCTCTTCGGGACTCAGCACAGATACGCAGTATTTT. Amino acid sequence: CASSSSGLSTDTQYF.